These 2 T cell receptor beta chains were sequenced from one sample in a study of STAT5B mutations in CD4+ large granular lymphocyte leukemia. The protocol was immunoSEQ multiplex PCR, while the TCRdb copy is restricted to in-frame clones and leaves out a portion. Among about 32,000 clones listed, just under 85% were seen once. Sequencing was done on a sample of CD4+ T cells from blood buffy coats. These receptor sequences come from a human donor in good health.

V is TRBV27 and J is TRBJ2-7, with 9 bases that match TRBD2. With V trimmed by 5 bases and J by 2 bases, 10 bases remained unmatched. The CDR3 length is 16 residues. Germline-derived CDR1 and CDR2 are MNHEY and SMNVEV (reference sequence). CDR3 sequence reads: CASSPYPSGETYEQYF. The CDR3 nucleotides are TGTGCCAGCAGTCCCTACCCTAGCGGGGAGACCTACGAGCAGTACTTC.

The chain employs TRBV18 and TRBJ2-3; D gene unclear. CDR1 and CDR2 (germline): KGHSH, LQKENI. This CDR3 has 14 residues. V dropped 4 bases and J dropped 6 bases, with 14 bases sitting between them. Here the CDR3 reads CASSLGFTADTQYF. CDR3 DNA: TGTGCCAGCTCACTGGGTTTCACAGCGGATACGCAGTATTTT.